This TCR beta chain was documented in a study of blood T cell repertoires in COVID-19. This CDR3 region has 13 residues. The V end was cut by 5 bases, the J end by 4 bases, with 10 bases between. CDR1 and CDR2 from the germline V gene are LNHDA and SQIVND (reference sequence). Profiling relied on immunoSEQ multiplex PCR, and the TCRdb table lists in-frame clones only, not all of them. Of 150,000 to 200,000 clones in the sample, around four fifths were seen once. V and J are TRBV19 and TRBJ2-3; a possible D gene is TRBD1 (6 bases). Sequencing was performed on peripheral blood. This clonotype originated in a woman aged 65 to 85 with COVID-19, enrolled during active disease. CDR3 bases: TGTGCCAGTAGTGGACAGATCCCAGATACGCAGTATTTT. Amino acid sequence: CASSGQIPDTQYF.